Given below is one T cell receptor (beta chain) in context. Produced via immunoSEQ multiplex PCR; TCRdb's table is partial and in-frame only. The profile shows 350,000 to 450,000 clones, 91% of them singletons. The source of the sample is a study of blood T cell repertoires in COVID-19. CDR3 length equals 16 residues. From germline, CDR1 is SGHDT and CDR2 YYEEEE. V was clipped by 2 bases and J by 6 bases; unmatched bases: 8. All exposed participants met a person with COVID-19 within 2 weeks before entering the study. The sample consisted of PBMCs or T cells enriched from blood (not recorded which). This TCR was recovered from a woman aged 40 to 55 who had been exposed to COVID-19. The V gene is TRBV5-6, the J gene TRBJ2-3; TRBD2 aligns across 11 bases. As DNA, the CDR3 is TGTGCCAGCAGCTTTACTAGCGGGGGTCGAGCGGATACGCAGTATTTT. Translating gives CASSFTSGGRADTQYF.